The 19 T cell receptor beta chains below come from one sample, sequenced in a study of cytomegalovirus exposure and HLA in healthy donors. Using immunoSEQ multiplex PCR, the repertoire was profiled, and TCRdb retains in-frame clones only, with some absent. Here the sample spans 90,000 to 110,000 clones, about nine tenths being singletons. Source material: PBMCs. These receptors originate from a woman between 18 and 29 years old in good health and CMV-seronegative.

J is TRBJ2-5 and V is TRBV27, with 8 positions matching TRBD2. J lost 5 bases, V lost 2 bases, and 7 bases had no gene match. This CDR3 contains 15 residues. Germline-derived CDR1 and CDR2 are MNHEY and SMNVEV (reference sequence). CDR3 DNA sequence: TGTGCCAGCAGTTTAGCGGGAGGATTGGGGGAGACCCAGTACTTC. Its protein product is CASSLAGGLGETQYF.

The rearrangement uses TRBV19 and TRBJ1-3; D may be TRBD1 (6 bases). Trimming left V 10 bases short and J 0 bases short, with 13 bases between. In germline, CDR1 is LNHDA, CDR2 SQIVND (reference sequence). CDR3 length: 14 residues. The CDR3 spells CATTPGHSGNTIYF. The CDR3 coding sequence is TGTGCCACTACCCCGGGACACTCTGGAAACACCATATATTTT.

The CDR3 coding sequence is TGTGCCAGCAGGACGGGACAGGGGGACTCACCCCTCCACTTT. Protein sequence: CASRTGQGDSPLHF. V and J are TRBV6-6 and TRBJ1-6, with 11 bases identical to TRBD1. The CDR3 loop spans 14 amino acids. Germline V gene lookup returns CDR1 MNHNY and CDR2 SVGAGI (reference sequence). With 6 bases clipped from V and 10 bases from J, the junction kept 5 bases outside the gene matches.

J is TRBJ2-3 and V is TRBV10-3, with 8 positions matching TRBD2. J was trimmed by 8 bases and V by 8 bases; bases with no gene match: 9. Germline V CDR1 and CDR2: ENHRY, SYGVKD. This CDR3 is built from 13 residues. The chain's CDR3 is CAIGGLEIATQYF. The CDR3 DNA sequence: TGTGCCATCGGGGGACTAGAAATTGCTACGCAGTATTTT.

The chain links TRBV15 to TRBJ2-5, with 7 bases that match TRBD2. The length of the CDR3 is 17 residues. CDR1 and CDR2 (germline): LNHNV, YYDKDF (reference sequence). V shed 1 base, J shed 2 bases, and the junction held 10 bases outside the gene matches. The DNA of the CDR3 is TGTGCCACCAGCAGAGTCGGGCTAGCGGAAAGGCAAGAGACCCAGTACTTC. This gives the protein CATSRVGLAERQETQYF.

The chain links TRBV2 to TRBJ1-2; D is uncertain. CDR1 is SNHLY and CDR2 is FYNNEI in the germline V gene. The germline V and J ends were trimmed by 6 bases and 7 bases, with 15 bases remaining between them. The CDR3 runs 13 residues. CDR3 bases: TGTGCCAGCAGACTGTCCCAAATAGCTGGCTACACCTTC. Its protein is CASRLSQIAGYTF.

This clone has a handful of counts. The chain's CDR3 is CASSNLVDSPLHF. CDR3 in DNA: TGTGCCAGTAGCAACCTAGTCGATTCACCCCTCCACTTT. The chain recombines TRBV19 with TRBJ1-6, with D unresolved. The CDR3 loop spans 13 amino acids. V lost 6 bases and J lost 8, with 11 bases in between. Germline V gene sequence: CDR1 LNHDA, CDR2 SQIVND (reference sequence).

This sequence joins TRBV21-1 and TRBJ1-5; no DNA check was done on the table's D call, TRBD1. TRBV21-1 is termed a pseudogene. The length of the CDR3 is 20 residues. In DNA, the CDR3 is TGTGCCAGCAGCAAAGGACCGACAGGGCTCGGTCTTTATAGCAATCAGCCCCAGCATTTT. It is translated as CASSKGPTGLGLYSNQPQHF.

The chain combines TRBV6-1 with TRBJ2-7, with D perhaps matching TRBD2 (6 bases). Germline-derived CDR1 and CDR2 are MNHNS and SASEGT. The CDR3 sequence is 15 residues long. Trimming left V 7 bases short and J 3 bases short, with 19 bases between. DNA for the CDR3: TGTGCCAGCAAGGAAAGGGAGGTAGCGAACTACGAGCAGTACTTC. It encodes CASKEREVANYEQYF.

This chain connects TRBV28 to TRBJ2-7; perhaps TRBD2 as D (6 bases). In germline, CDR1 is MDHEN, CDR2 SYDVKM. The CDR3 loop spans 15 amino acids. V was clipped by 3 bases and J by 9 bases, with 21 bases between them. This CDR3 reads CASSFRVGGRVGQYF. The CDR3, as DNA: TGTGCCAGCAGTTTCAGAGTGGGAGGTCGGGTGGGGCAGTACTTC.

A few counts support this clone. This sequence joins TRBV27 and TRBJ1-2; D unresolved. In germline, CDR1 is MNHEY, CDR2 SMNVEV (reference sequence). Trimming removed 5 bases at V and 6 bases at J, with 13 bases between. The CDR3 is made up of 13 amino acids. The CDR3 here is CASSGQGADGYTF. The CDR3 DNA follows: TGTGCCAGCAGTGGCCAAGGAGCGGATGGCTACACCTTC.

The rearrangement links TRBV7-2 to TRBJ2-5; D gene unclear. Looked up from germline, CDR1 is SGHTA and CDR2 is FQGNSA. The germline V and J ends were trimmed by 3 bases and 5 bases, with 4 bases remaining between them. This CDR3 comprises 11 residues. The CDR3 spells CASSFGETQYF. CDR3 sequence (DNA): TGTGCCAGCAGCTTCGGGGAGACCCAGTACTTC.

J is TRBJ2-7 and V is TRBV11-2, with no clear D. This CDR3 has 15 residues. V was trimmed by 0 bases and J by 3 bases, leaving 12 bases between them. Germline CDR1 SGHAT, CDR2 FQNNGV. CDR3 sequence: CASSLDRPENYEQYF. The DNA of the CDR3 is TGTGCCAGCAGCTTAGATCGGCCGGAGAACTACGAGCAGTACTTC. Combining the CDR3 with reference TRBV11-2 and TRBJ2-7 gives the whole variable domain EAGVAQSPRYKIIEKRQSVAFWCNPISGHATLYWYQQILGQGPKLLIQFQNNGVVDDSQLPKDRFSAERLKGVDSTLKIQPAKLEDSAVYLCASSLDRPENYEQYFGPGTRLTVT.

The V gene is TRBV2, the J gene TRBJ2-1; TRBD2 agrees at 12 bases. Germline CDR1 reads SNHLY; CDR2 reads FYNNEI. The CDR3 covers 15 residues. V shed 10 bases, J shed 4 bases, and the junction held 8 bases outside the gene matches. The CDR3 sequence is CATPKTSGGYNEQFF. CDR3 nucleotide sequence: TGTGCCACTCCGAAGACTAGCGGGGGATACAATGAGCAGTTCTTC.

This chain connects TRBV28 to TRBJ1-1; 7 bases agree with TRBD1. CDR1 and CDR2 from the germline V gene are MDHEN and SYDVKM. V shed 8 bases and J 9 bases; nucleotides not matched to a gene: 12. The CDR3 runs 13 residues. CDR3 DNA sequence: TGTGCCAGCCTAGGCACAGGGGCGGCGCAAGCTTTCTTT. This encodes CASLGTGAAQAFF.

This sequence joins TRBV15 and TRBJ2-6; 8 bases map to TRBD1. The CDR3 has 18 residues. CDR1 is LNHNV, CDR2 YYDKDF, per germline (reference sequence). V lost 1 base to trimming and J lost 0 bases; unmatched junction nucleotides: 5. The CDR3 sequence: CATSRVGTGSSGANVLTF. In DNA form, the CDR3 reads TGTGCCACCAGCAGAGTCGGGACAGGATCCTCTGGGGCCAACGTCCTGACTTTC.

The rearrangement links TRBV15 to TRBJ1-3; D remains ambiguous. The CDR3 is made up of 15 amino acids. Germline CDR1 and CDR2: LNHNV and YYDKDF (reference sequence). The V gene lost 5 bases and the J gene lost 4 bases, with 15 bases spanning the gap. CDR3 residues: CATSPGRRAGNTIYF. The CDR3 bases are TGTGCCACCAGCCCTGGCAGGAGGGCCGGAAACACCATATATTTT.

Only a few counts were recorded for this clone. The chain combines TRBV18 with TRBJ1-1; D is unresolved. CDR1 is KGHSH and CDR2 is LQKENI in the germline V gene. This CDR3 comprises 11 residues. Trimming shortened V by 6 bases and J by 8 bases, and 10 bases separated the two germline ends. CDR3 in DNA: TGTGCCAGCTCTCCTAAGATAGAAGCTTTCTTT. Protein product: CASSPKIEAFF. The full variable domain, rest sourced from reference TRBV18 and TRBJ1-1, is NAGVMQNPRHLVRRRGQEARLRCSPMKGHSHVYWYRQLPEEGLKFMVYLQKENIIDESGMPKERFSAEFPKEGPSILRIQQVVRGDSAAYFCASSPKIEAFFGQGTRLTVV.

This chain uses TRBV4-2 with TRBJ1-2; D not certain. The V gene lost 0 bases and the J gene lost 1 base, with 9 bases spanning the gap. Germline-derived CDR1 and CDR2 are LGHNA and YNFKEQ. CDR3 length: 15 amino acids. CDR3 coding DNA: TGTGCCAGCAGCCAAGATTTCCGGGATAACTATGGCTACACCTTC. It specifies CASSQDFRDNYGYTF.